This TCR beta chain emerged from a study of radiation and T cells in renal cell carcinoma. Across the whole study: Nephrectomy followed 15 Gy stereotactic body radiation by 4 weeks. Regarding the study as a whole: In blood, top tumor clones expanded by 2 weeks, shrinking by 4. No pretreatment tumor biopsies were available for baseline clonotypes.

Time point noted: baseline pretreatment blood. Treatment defined: 15 Gy SBRT to primary tumor, nephrectomy 4 weeks later. The tumor was a clear cell renal cell carcinoma. Here immunoSEQ multiplex PCR was the method, and the copy in TCRdb shows in-frame clones only, minus some. The data contain 130,000 to 150,000 clones, 88% of them singletons. About this clone itself: Its target is unknown.

Sample: blood, taken from a patient whose treatment included radiotherapy and nephrectomy. The sequence was collected from a woman aged 65 to 85 with renal cell carcinoma.

CDR3 DNA: TGTGCCAGCAGTGCCCAGGGGAGTTATAACTATGGCTACACCTTC. This translates into CASSAQGSYNYGYTF. The chain carries TRBV2 and TRBJ1-2, with a possible D match to TRBD1 (6 bases). V dropped 4 bases and J dropped 1 base, with 13 bases sitting between them. The germline gives CDR1 SNHLY, CDR2 FYNNEI. CDR3 length: 15 amino acids.